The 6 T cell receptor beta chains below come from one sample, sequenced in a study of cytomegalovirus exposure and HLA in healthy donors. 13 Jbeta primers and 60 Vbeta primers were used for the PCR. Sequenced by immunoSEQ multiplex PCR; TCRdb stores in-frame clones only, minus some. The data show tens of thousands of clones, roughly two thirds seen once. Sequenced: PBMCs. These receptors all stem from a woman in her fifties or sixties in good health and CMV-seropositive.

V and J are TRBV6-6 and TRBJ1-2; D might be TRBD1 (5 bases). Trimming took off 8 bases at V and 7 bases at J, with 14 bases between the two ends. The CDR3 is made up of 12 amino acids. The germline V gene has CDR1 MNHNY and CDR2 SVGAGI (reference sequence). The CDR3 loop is CASGEGLGGYTF. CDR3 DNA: TGTGCCAGCGGGGAGGGGCTAGGTGGCTACACCTTC.

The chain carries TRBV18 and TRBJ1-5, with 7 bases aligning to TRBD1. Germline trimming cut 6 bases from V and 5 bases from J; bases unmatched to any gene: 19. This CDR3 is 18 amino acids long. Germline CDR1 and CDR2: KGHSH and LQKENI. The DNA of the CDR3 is TGTGCCAGCTCTGTCACACAGGGGATGGGATATTCGGATCAGCCCCAGCATTTT. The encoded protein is CASSVTQGMGYSDQPQHF.

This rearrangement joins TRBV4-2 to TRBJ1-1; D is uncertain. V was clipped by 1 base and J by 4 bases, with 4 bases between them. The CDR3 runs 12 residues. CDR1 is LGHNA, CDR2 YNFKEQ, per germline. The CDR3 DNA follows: TGTGCCAGCAGCCAAGGGAGCACTGAAGCTTTCTTT. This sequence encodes CASSQGSTEAFF.

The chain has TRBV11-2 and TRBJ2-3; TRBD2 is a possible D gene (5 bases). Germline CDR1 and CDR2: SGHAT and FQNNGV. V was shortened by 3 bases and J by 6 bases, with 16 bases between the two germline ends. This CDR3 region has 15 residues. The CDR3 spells CASSFLALPGDTQYF. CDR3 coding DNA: TGTGCCAGCAGCTTCCTAGCCCTCCCCGGCGATACGCAGTATTTT.

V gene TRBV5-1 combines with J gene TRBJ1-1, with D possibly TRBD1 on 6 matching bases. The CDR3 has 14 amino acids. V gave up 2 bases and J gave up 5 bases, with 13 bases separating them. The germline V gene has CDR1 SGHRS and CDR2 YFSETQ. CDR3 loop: CASSFSQGGTEAFF. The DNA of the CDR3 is TGCGCCAGCAGCTTTTCACAGGGCGGGACTGAAGCTTTCTTT. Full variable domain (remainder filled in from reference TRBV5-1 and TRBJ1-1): KAGVTQTPRYLIKTRGQQVTLSCSPISGHRSVSWYQQTPGQGLQFLFEYFSETQRNKGNFPGRFSGRQFSNSRSEMNVSTLELGDSALYLCASSFSQGGTEAFFGQGTRLTVV.

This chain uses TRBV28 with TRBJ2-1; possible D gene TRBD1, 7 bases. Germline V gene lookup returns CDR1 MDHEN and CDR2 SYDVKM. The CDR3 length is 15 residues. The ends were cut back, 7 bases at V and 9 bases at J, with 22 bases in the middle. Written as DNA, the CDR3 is TGTGCCAGCAAACCGACAGGGACTTTGGTTATTGAGCAGTTCTTC. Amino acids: CASKPTGTLVIEQFF. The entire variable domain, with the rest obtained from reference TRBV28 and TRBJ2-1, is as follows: DVKVTQSSRYLVKRTGEKVFLECVQDMDHENMFWYRQDPGLGLRLIYFSYDVKMKEKGDIPEGYSVSREKKERFSLILESASTNQTSMYLCASKPTGTLVIEQFFGPGTRLTVL.